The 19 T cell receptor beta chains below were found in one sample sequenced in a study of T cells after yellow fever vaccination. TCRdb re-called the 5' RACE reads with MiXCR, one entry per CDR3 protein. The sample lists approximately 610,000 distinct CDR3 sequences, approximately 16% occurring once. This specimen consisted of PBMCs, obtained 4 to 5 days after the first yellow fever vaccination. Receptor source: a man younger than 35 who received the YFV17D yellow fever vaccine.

The CDR3 protein is CSVRYRGTNTEAFF. CDR3 DNA: TGCAGCGTTAGGTACAGGGGGACGAACACTGAAGCTTTCTTT. The rearrangement joins TRBV29-1 to TRBJ1-1, with TRBD1 matching 8 bases. CDR1 SQVTM and CDR2 ANQGSEA come from the germline V gene. The V gene end was trimmed by 5 bases and the J gene end by 1 base; junction bases not matched to a gene: 6. This CDR3 spans 14 amino acids.

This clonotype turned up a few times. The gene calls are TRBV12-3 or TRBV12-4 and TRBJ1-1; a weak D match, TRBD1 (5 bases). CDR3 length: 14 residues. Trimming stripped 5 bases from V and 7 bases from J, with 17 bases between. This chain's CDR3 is CASSLRGGWGEAFF. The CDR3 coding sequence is TGTGCCAGCAGTCTAAGGGGAGGCTGGGGTGAAGCTTTCTTT.

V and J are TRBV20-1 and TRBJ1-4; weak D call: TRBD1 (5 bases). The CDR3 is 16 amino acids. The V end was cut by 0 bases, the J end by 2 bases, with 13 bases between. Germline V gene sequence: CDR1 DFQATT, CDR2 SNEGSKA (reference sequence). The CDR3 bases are TGCAGTGCTAGAGATCTATTGTGGGGGACTAATGAAAAACTGTTTTTT. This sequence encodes CSARDLLWGTNEKLFF.

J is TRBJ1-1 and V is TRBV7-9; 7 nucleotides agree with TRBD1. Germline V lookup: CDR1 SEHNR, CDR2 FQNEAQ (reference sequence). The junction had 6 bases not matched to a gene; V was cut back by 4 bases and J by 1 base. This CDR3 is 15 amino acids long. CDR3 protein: CASSSWDRRNTEAFF. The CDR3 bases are TGTGCCAGCAGCTCTTGGGACAGACGGAACACTGAAGCTTTCTTT.

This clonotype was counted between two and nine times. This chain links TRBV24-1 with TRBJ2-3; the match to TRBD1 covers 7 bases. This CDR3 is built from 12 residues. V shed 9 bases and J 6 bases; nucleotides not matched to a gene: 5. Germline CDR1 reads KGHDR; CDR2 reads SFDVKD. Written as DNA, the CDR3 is TGTGCCACCGCTCAACAGGGGGATACGCAGTATTTT. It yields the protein CATAQQGDTQYF.

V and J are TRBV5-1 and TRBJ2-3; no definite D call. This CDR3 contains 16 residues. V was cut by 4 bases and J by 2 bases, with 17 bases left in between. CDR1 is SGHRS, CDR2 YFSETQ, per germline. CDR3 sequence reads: CASSVDSTRFTDTQYF. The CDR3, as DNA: TGCGCCAGCAGCGTCGACTCAACCCGATTCACAGATACGCAGTATTTT. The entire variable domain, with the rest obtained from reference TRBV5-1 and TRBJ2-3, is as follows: KAGVTQTPRYLIKTRGQQVTLSCSPISGHRSVSWYQQTPGQGLQFLFEYFSETQRNKGNFPGRFSGRQFSNSRSEMNVSTLELGDSALYLCASSVDSTRFTDTQYFGPGTRLTVL.

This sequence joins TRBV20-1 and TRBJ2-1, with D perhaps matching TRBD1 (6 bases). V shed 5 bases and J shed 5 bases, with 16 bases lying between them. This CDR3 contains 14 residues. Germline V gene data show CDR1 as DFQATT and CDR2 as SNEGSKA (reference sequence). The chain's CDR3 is CSAPGLGADNEQFF. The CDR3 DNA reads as TGCAGTGCTCCTGGTTTGGGGGCCGACAATGAGCAGTTCTTC.

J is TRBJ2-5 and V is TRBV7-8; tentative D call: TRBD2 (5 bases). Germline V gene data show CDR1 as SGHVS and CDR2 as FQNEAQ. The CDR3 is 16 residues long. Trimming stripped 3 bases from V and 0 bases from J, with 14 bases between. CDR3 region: CASSFRGLSNQETQYF. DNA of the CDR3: TGTGCCAGCAGCTTTAGAGGGTTGAGCAACCAAGAGACCCAGTACTTC.

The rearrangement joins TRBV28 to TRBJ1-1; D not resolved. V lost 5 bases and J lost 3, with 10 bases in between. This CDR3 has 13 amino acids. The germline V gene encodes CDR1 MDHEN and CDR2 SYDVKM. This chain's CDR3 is CASSPGKYTEAFF. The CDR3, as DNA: TGTGCCAGCAGTCCTGGGAAGTACACTGAAGCTTTCTTT.

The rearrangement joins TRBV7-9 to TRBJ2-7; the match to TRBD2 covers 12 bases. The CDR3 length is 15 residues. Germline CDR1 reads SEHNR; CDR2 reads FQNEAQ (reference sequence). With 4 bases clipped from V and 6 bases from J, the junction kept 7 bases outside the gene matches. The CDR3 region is CASSSLAGGLSEQYF. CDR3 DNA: TGTGCCAGCAGCTCTCTAGCGGGGGGGCTGTCCGAGCAGTACTTC.

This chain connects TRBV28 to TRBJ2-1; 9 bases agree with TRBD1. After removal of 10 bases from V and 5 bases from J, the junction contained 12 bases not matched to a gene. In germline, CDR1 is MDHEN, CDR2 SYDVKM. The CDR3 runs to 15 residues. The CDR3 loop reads CATTSPGQGDNEQFF. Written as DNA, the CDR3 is TGTGCCACAACTTCCCCGGGACAGGGTGACAATGAGCAGTTCTTC. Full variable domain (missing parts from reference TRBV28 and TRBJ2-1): DVKVTQSSRYLVKRTGEKVFLECVQDMDHENMFWYRQDPGLGLRLIYFSYDVKMKEKGDIPEGYSVSREKKERFSLILESASTNQTSMYLCATTSPGQGDNEQFFGPGTRLTVL.

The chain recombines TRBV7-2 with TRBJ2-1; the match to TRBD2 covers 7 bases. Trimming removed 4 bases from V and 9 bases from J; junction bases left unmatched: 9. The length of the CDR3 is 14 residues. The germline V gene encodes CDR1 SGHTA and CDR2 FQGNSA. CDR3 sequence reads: CASSSGLVFGEQFF. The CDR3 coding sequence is TGTGCCAGCAGCTCCGGACTAGTTTTTGGTGAGCAGTTCTTC.

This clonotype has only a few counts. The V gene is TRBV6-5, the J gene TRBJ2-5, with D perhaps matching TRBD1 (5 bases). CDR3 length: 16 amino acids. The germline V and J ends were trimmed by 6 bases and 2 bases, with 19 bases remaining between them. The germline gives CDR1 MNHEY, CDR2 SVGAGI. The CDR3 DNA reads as TGTGCCAGCAGCTCCTCAGACAGAGCGCATCAAGAGACCCAGTACTTC. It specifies CASSSSDRAHQETQYF.

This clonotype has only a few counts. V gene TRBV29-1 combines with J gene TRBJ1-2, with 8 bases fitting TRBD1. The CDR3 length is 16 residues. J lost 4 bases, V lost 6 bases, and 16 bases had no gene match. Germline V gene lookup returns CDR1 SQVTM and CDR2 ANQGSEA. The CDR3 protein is CSVGMGQAYVRYGYTF. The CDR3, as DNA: TGCAGCGTGGGGATGGGACAGGCTTATGTTCGCTATGGCTACACCTTC. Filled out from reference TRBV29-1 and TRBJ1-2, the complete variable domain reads SAVISQKPSRDICQRGTSLTIQCQVDSQVTMMFWYRQQPGQSLTLIATANQGSEATYESGFVIDKFPISRPNLTFSTLTVSNMSPEDSSIYLCSVGMGQAYVRYGYTFGSGTRLTVV.

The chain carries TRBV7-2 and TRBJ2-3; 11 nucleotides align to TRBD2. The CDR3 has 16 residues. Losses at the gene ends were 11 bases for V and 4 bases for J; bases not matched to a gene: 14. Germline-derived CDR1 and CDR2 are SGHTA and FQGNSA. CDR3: CAESKSGTSGPDTQYF. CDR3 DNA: TGTGCCGAATCGAAATCCGGGACTAGCGGCCCAGATACGCAGTATTTT. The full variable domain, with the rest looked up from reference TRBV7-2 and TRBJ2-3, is GAGVSQSPSNKVTEKGKDVELRCDPISGHTALYWYRQSLGQGLEFLIYFQGNSAPDKSGLPSDRFSAERTGGSVSTLTIQRTQQEDSAVYLCAESKSGTSGPDTQYFGPGTRLTVL.

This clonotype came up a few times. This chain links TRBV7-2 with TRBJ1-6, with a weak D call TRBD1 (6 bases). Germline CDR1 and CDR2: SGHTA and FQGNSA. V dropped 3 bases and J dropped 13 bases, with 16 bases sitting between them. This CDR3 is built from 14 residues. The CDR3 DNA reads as TGTGCCAGCAGCTTGAACAGGGATGGGGGGCCCCTCCACTTT. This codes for CASSLNRDGGPLHF.

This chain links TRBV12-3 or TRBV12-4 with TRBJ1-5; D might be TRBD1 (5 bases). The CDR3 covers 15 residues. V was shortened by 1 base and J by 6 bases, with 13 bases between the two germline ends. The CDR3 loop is CASSLVGQGGQPQHF. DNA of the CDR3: TGTGCCAGCAGTTTAGTAGGGCAGGGAGGTCAGCCCCAGCATTTT.

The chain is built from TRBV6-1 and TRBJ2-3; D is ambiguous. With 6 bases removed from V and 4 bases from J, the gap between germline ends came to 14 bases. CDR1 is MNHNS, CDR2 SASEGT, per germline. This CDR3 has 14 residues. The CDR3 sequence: CASSPLNRADTQYF. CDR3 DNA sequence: TGTGCCAGCAGCCCGCTCAATAGGGCAGATACGCAGTATTTT.

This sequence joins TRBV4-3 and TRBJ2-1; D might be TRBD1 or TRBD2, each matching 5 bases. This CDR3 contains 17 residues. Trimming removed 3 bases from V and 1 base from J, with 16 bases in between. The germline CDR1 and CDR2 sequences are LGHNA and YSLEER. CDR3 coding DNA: TGCGCCAGCAGCCAGAGCAGAGGGGCCCTTTCCTACAATGAGCAGTTCTTC. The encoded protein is CASSQSRGALSYNEQFF.